The 13 T cell receptor beta chains given below trace back to one sample, sequenced in a study of monozygotic twins with cystic fibrosis. Sequenced by immunoSEQ multiplex PCR; TCRdb stores in-frame clones only, minus some. The data show some 26,000 clones, under 95% seen once. The sample was blood. Receptor source: a girl aged 2 to 9 with cystic fibrosis.

This clone is a singleton in its sample. V gene TRBV19 combines with J gene TRBJ1-5; possibly TRBD1 for D (5 bases). V was pared by 7 bases and J by 0 bases, with 10 bases between. CDR1 and CDR2 (germline): LNHDA, SQIVND (reference sequence). This CDR3 region has 14 residues. The CDR3 nucleotides are TGTGCCAGTATGTGGGGGTATAGCAATCAGCCCCAGCATTTT. Amino acid sequence: CASMWGYSNQPQHF.

The CDR3 region is CASSLVGPSYEQYF. In DNA form, the CDR3 reads TGTGCCAGCAGCTTAGTCGGACCCTCCTACGAGCAGTACTTC. The chain carries TRBV7-8 and TRBJ2-7, with no clear D. V lost 1 base, J lost 0 bases, and 7 bases lay in between. The CDR3 totals 14 residues. Germline V gene lookup returns CDR1 SGHVS and CDR2 FQNEAQ.

The chain is built from TRBV6-6 and TRBJ2-7; D is uncertain. Per the germline V gene, CDR1 is MNHNY and CDR2 is SVGAGI (reference sequence). V dropped 2 bases and J dropped 5 bases, with 4 bases sitting between them. This CDR3 is 11 amino acids long. The CDR3 is CASSYGDEQYF. DNA for the CDR3: TGTGCCAGCAGTTACGGGGACGAGCAGTACTTC.

This sequence joins TRBV4-3 and TRBJ1-1, with D hard to call. CDR1 is LGHNA and CDR2 is YSLEER in the germline V gene. The V end lost 1 base, the J end lost 1 base, and 7 bases lay between the germline ends. The CDR3 spans 14 residues. The DNA of the CDR3 is TGCGCCAGCAGCCAAGTGGAGGGGAACACTGAAGCTTTCTTT. Its translation: CASSQVEGNTEAFF.

The count of this clone is one. CDR3 coding DNA: TGTGCCAGCTCACGACAGGGGTACGAGGAGACCCAGTACTTC. This gives the protein CASSRQGYEETQYF. V usage is TRBV18 and J usage is TRBJ2-5; TRBD1 aligns across 8 bases. Germline CDR1 and CDR2: KGHSH and LQKENI. After removal of 4 bases from V and 5 bases from J, the junction contained 6 bases not matched to a gene. The CDR3 spans 14 residues.

V is TRBV6-5 and J is TRBJ1-1; the D gene is possibly TRBD1 (5 bases). This CDR3 has 14 residues. CDR1 and CDR2 (germline): MNHEY, SVGAGI. Deletions cut 0 bases from V and 1 base from J, with 6 bases between. CDR3 in amino acids: CASSYSRANTEAFF. CDR3 DNA sequence: TGTGCCAGCAGTTACTCCAGGGCGAACACTGAAGCTTTCTTT.

This chain joins TRBV7-9 and TRBJ2-7; D is uncertain. The ends were cut back, 5 bases at V and 0 bases at J, with 17 bases in the middle. Looked up from germline, CDR1 is SEHNR and CDR2 is FQNEAQ (reference sequence). The CDR3 length is 16 residues. The CDR3 loop is CASSAPSPPSSYEQYF. CDR3 nucleotides: TGTGCCAGCAGCGCCCCGAGTCCCCCCAGCTCCTACGAGCAGTACTTC.

Details on this clone: The junction does not match germline at one end; this may be a read error. The J gene is TRBJ1-1, the V gene TRBV4-2, with D maybe TRBD1 (6 bases). Germline V gene sequence: CDR1 LGHNA, CDR2 YNFKEQ. This CDR3 spans 14 amino acids. The CDR3 loop is CASSPGRGNSEAFF. In DNA, the CDR3 is TGTGCCAGCAGCCCGGGGAGGGGGAACAGTGAAGCTTTCTTT.

About this clone itself: Relative to the germline gene, one junction end is altered; a read error may explain this. This chain connects TRBV19 to TRBJ1-1; D is ambiguous. Per the germline V gene, CDR1 is LNHDA and CDR2 is SQIVND (reference sequence). There are 13 residues in the CDR3. The CDR3 DNA sequence: TGTGCTAGTAGTATAGTCCACAAAGGCGGAGGTTTCTTT. It specifies CASSIVHKGGGFF.

The genes are TRBV4-3 and TRBJ2-1; 12 nucleotides match TRBD2. Losses at the gene ends were 5 bases for V and 6 bases for J; bases not matched to a gene: 11. Germline V gives CDR1 LGHNA, CDR2 YSLEER. CDR3 length: 17 residues. Here the CDR3 reads CASSKALPGLAGNEQFF. The CDR3 DNA follows: TGCGCCAGCAGCAAGGCCCTTCCGGGACTAGCGGGCAATGAGCAGTTCTTC.

V and J are TRBV6-1 and TRBJ1-2; D is uncertain. This CDR3 spans 15 amino acids. The V gene lost 2 bases and the J gene lost 7 bases, with 17 bases spanning the gap. CDR1 is MNHNS and CDR2 is SASEGT in the germline V gene. The CDR3 DNA reads TGTGCCAGCAGTGAATATTCATCATGGGTTTCTGGCTACACCTTC. Translation gives CASSEYSSWVSGYTF.

This sequence joins TRBV18 and TRBJ2-3; D remains ambiguous. Germline-derived CDR1 and CDR2 are KGHSH and LQKENI. The CDR3 loop spans 14 amino acids. V was clipped by 4 bases and J by 6 bases, with 14 bases between them. Here the CDR3 DNA reads TGTGCCAGCTCACGGCAGTCTAGGCTCGATACGCAGTATTTT. The encoded protein is CASSRQSRLDTQYF.

The chain has TRBV2 and TRBJ2-7, with 7 positions matching TRBD1. The length of the CDR3 is 12 residues. Trimming removed 6 bases from V and 5 bases from J; junction bases left unmatched: 4. The germline V gene encodes CDR1 SNHLY and CDR2 FYNNEI. This CDR3 is CASSMDRNEQYF. In DNA form, the CDR3 reads TGTGCCAGCAGCATGGACAGGAACGAGCAGTACTTC.